This T cell receptor beta chain was recorded in a study of tissue T cells after allogeneic stem cell transplantation (dated 2022 in TCRdb). Looking at the study overall: TCR beta repertoires were profiled across many tissues obtained from research autopsies of patients with and without GVHD, as well as in mouse models of GVHD. On the human side, the study was prospective and observational, with no blinding or randomization.

About this clone itself: Its antigen remains undetermined. Gene names and germline sequences here are all drawn from mouse data. The DNA ends 1 residue before the CDR3 does, and the rest of the CDR3 is filled in from the germline J gene.

Points the paper makes about the study in general: Only a few T cell clones appeared in more than one patient, yet motif-based clustering showed tissue-specific repertoire signatures that were shared between patients. Blood and spleen T cells captured only a limited portion of the TCR repertoire detected in tissues, in both patients and mice. Within patients, how anatomically similar tissues were was a major factor shaping TCR repertoire composition, regardless of disease or transplant status. The study did not establish which tissue TCRs were alloreactive or antigen-specific, and some clones may have been host cells that persisted. The patient cohort was small and varied clinically, and sampling depth was recognized as a limitation.

Library method: the immunoSEQ multiplex PCR assay. Adaptive Biotechnologies performed the TCRbeta CDR3 sequencing at survey depth and reported CDR3 sequences, V/J genes, productive frequency and template counts. Amplification of TCR beta CDR3 regions started from genomic DNA instead of RNA. The original methods were these. Jensen-Shannon divergence was used to quantify pairwise repertoire overlap between tissues, with a value of 1 meaning complete divergence and a value of 0 meaning identical repertoires. Tissues were clustered by single-linkage agglomerative hierarchical clustering of pairwise JSD values and displayed as dendrograms. GLIPH2 was run on all patient samples with simulation_depth 1000, kmer_min_depth 3, cdr3_length_cutoff 8, keeping groups with more than two unique CDR3s. A standardized tissue-overlap score was generated by extrapolating Jaccard GLIPH-group overlap across patients to a standard repertoire size of 1000 clones. Associations of diversity with clinical or experimental variables used linear mixed-effect models with tissue fixed effects and individual random effects. This is the immuneACCESS table as TCRdb keeps it, with only in-frame sequences that have V and J called. A part of the clones is gone; compared with another copy, unresolved V genes explain less than half, and the rest is unexplained. V and J calls and clone size follow that table, whereas D and trimming were derived from the DNA. This sample holds about 10,000 clones; roughly 45% were observed only once. The top ten clonotypes cover approximately 6.5% of the sample.

Between the V and J ends, shortened by 2 bases and 3 bases respectively, the junction contains 12 bases. The CDR3 covers 15 residues, taking in both the cysteine and the phenylalanine. Part of the CDR3 DNA is given, 42 bases translated from base 1. Looking up the germline V gene (reference sequence) yields CDR1 KGHPV and CDR2 FQNQEV. Per the publication, the time point label means: mouse harvest day 7 after allogeneic transplant. Each mouse graft consisted of 10^7 T-cell-depleted bone marrow cells plus 10^6 splenic CD5+ T cells and was given by tail vein injection. A major MHC-mismatch B6 (H2b) into BALB/c (H2d) model was used to model mouse GVHD, and tissues were profiled at day 7 or 14. Mouse tissues and retro-orbital blood were harvested on day 7 or 14 post-transplant using separate sterile tools per animal; livers were flushed beforehand. Before genomic DNA isolation with the DNeasy Blood & Tissue Kit, mouse tissues were minced with razor blades in buffered saline.

This TCR came from a female BALB/c mouse given C57BL/6 T cells with graft-versus-host disease after an allogeneic hematopoietic cell transplant. Here the chain combines TRBV26 and TRBJ2-4; the D call could be TRBD1 or TRBD2, with each sharing 5 bases. Material: gut tissue. The part of the CDR3 DNA that was read is TGTGCCAGCAGTCTGGAGGGGCGGGGGCAAAACACCTTGTAC. The resulting protein is CASSLEGRGQNTLY. The entire CDR3 is CASSLEGRGQNTLYF.